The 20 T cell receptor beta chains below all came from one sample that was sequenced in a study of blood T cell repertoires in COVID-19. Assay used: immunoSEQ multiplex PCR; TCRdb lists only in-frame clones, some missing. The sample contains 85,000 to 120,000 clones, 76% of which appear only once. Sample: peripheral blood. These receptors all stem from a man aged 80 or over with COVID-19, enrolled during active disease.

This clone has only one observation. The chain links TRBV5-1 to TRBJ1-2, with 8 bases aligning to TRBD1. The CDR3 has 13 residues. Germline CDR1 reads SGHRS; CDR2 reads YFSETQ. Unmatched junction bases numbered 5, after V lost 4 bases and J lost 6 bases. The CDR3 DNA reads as TGCGCCAGCAGCCCGGGACAGGTCCATGGCTACACCTTC. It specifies CASSPGQVHGYTF.

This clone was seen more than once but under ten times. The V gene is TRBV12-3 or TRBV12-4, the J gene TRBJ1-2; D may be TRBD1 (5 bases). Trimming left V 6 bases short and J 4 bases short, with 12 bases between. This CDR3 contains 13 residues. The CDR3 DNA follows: TGTGCCAGCAGCCCCGACAGTTCCTATGGCTACACCTTC. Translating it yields CASSPDSSYGYTF.

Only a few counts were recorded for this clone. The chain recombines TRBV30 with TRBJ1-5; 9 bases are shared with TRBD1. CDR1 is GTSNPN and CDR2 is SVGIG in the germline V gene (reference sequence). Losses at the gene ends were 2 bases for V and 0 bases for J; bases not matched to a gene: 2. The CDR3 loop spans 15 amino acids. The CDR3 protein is CAWSTGGGSNQPQHF. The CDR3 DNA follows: TGTGCCTGGAGTACAGGGGGCGGTAGCAATCAGCCCCAGCATTTT.

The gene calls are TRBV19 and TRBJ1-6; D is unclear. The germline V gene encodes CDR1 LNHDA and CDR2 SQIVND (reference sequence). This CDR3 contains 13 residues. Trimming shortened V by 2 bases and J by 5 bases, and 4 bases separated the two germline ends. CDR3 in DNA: TGTGCCAGTAGTATATCCGATAATTCACCCCTCCACTTT. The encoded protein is CASSISDNSPLHF.

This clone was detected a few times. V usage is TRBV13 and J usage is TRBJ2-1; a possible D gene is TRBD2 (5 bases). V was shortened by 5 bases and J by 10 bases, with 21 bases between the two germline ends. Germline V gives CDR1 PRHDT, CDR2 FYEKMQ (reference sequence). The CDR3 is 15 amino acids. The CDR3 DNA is TGTGCCAGCAGCCCCAAGGAGTGGCTAGCCAAGGAGCAGTTCTTC. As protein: CASSPKEWLAKEQFF.

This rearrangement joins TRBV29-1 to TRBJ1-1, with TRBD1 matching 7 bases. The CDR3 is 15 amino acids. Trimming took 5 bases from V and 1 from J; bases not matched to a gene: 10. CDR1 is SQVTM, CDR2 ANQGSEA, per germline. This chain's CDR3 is CSVNDRAGKNTEAFF. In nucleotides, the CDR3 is TGCAGCGTTAACGACAGGGCAGGGAAGAACACTGAAGCTTTCTTT. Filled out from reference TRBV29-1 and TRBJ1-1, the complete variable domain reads SAVISQKPSRDICQRGTSLTIQCQVDSQVTMMFWYRQQPGQSLTLIATANQGSEATYESGFVIDKFPISRPNLTFSTLTVSNMSPEDSSIYLCSVNDRAGKNTEAFFGQGTRLTVV.

The chain's CDR3 is CASSVQLTGELFF. CDR3 nucleotide sequence: TGCGCCAGCAGCGTCCAACTGACCGGGGAGCTGTTTTTT. The chain links TRBV5-1 to TRBJ2-2, with D unresolved. In germline, CDR1 is SGHRS, CDR2 YFSETQ. CDR3 length: 13 residues. V lost 4 bases and J lost 5, with 9 bases in between.

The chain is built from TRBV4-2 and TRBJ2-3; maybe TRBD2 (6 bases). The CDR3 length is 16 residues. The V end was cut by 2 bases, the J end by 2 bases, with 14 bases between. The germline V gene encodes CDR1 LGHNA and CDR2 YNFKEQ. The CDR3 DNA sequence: TGTGCCAGCAGCCAACACGGGGACTCCTTCACAGATACGCAGTATTTT. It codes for CASSQHGDSFTDTQYF.

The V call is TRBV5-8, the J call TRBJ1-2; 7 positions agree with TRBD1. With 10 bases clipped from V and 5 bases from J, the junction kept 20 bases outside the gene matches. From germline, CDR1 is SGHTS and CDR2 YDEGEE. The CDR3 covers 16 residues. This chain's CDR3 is CASGLGGTAKGYGYTF. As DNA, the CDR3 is TGTGCCTCCGGGCTAGGCGGGACAGCCAAGGGGTATGGCTACACCTTC.

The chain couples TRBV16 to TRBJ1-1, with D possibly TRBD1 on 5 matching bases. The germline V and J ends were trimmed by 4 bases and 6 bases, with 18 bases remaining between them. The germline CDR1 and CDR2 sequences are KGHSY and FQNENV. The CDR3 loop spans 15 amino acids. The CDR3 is CASSLTAGPLAEAFF. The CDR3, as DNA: TGTGCCAGCAGCCTTACCGCAGGGCCCCTCGCTGAAGCTTTCTTT.

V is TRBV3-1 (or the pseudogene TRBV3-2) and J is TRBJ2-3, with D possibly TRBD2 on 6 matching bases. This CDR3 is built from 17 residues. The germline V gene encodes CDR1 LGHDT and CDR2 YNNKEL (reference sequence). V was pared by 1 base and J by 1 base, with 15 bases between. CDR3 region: CASSQGWEASGTDTQYF. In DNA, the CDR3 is TGTGCCAGCAGCCAAGGTTGGGAGGCTAGCGGCACAGATACGCAGTATTTT.

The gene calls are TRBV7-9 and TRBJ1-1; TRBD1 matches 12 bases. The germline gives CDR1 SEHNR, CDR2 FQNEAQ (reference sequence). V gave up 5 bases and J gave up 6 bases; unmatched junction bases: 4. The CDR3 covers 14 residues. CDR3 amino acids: CASSVGQGASEAFF. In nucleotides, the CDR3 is TGTGCCAGCAGCGTGGGACAGGGGGCGTCTGAAGCTTTCTTT. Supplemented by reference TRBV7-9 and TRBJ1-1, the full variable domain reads DTGVSQNPRHKITKRGQNVTFRCDPISEHNRLYWYRQTLGQGPEFLTYFQNEAQLEKSRLLSDRFSAERPKGSFSTLEIQRTEQGDSAMYLCASSVGQGASEAFFGQGTRLTVV.

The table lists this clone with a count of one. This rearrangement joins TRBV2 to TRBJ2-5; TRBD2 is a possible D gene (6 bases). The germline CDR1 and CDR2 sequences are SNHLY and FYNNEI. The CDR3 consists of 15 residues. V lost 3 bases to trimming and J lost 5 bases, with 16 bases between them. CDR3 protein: CASSEGGGRGETQYF. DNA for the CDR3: TGTGCCAGCAGTGAGGGTGGGGGGAGAGGCGAGACCCAGTACTTC.

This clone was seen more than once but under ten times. The CDR3 bases are TGTGCCAGCAGCGGAGGACTAGCGAGCTACGAGCAGTACTTC. Translation gives CASSGGLASYEQYF. The chain couples TRBV9 to TRBJ2-7, with 9 bases that match TRBD2. The CDR3 contains 14 residues. Germline V gene lookup returns CDR1 SGDLS and CDR2 YYNGEE. J was trimmed by 3 bases and V by 3 bases; bases with no gene match: 4.

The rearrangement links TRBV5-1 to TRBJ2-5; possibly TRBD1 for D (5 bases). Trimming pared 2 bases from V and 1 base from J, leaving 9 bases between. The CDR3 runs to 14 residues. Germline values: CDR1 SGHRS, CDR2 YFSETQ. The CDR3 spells CASSFSGPQETQYF. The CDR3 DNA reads TGCGCCAGCAGCTTTTCAGGGCCCCAAGAGACCCAGTACTTC.

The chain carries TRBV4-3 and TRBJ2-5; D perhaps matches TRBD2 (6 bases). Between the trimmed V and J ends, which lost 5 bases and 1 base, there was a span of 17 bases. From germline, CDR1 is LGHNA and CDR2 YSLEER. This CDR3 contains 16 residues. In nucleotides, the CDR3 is TGCGCCAGCAGCATCCCCGTTGGGGGACTCCAAGAGACCCAGTACTTC. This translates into CASSIPVGGLQETQYF.

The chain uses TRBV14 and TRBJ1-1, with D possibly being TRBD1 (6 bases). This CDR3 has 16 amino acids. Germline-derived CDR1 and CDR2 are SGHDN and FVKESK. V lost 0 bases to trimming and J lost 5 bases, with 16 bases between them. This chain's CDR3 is CASSQDQGNRWTEAFF. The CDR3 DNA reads TGTGCCAGCAGCCAAGATCAGGGGAATCGGTGGACTGAAGCTTTCTTT.

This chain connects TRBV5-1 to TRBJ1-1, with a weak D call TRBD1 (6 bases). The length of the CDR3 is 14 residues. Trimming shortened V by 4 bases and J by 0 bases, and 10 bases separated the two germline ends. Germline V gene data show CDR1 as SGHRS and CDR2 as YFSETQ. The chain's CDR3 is CASSADRMNTEAFF. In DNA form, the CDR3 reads TGCGCCAGCAGCGCGGACAGAATGAACACTGAAGCTTTCTTT.

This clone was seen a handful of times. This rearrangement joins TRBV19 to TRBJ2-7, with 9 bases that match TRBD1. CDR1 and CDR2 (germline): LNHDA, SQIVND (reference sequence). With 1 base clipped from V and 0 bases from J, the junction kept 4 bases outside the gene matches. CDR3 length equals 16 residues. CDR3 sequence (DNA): TGTGCCAGTAGTATAGGGGGACAGGGACACTCCTACGAGCAGTACTTC. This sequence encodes CASSIGGQGHSYEQYF.

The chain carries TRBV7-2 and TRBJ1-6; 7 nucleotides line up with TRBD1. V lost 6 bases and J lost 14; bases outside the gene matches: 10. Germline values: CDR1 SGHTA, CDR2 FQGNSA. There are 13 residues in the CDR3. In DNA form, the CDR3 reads TGTGCCAGCAGGCTAACCGGGACAGAGACCCTCCACTTT. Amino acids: CASRLTGTETLHF. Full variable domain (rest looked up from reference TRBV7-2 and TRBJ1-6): GAGVSQSPSNKVTEKGKDVELRCDPISGHTALYWYRQSLGQGLEFLIYFQGNSAPDKSGLPSDRFSAERTGGSVSTLTIQRTQQEDSAVYLCASRLTGTETLHFGNGTRLTVT.